The 31 T cell receptor beta chains reported below all come from one sample, sequenced in a study of OX40 agonist ivuxolimab in advanced cancers. Only in-frame clones appear in the TCRdb table, and some are missing; sequencing was by immunoSEQ multiplex PCR. The table shows 45,000 to 55,000 clones, with roughly 84% occurring only once. This specimen consisted of CD4+ or CD8+ T cells sorted from blood, obtained in a trial of the OX40 agonist ivuxolimab. These receptors came from an adult with an advanced solid tumor such as melanoma, head and neck, liver or kidney cancer.

This clone has only a few counts. The V call is TRBV2, the J call TRBJ1-2; 7 positions agree with TRBD1. The CDR3 totals 13 residues. V trimming: 6 bases; J trimming: 5 bases; junction bases outside the gene matches: 6. Germline V lookup: CDR1 SNHLY, CDR2 FYNNEI. The CDR3 DNA is TGTGCCAGCAGGGGACAGCTGTTGTATGGCTACACCTTC. Its translation is CASRGQLLYGYTF.

The chain carries TRBV5-1 and TRBJ2-7; 13 nucleotides agree with TRBD2. Per the germline V gene, CDR1 is SGHRS and CDR2 is YFSETQ. J gave up 3 bases and V 4 bases, and 10 bases lay outside the gene matches. The CDR3 sequence is 17 residues long. The CDR3 DNA follows: TGCGCCAGCAGCCAGACCGTCGGACTAGCGGGGGACTACGAGCAGTACTTC. Translation: CASSQTVGLAGDYEQYF.

The V gene is TRBV11-2, the J gene TRBJ2-5; D not certain. The germline CDR1 and CDR2 sequences are SGHAT and FQNNGV. Trimming removed 0 bases from V and 7 bases from J, with 9 bases in between. CDR3 size: 13 residues. CDR3: CASSLEPSGTQYF. The CDR3 DNA reads as TGTGCCAGCAGCTTAGAGCCCTCCGGGACCCAGTACTTC.

The V and J genes are TRBV2 and TRBJ2-2; 9 positions match TRBD2. The V and J ends lost 4 bases and 7 bases, in that order; junction bases with no gene match: 7. Looked up from germline, CDR1 is SNHLY and CDR2 is FYNNEI. The CDR3 runs 15 residues. The DNA of the CDR3 is TGTGCCAGCAGTGTAGTAGCGGGAGTGAGCGGGGAGCTGTTTTTT. Amino acids: CASSVVAGVSGELFF.

The chain recombines TRBV5-5 with TRBJ2-7; 7 bases are a match to TRBD2. The junction had 10 bases not matched to a gene; V was cut back by 4 bases and J by 0 bases. Germline V gives CDR1 SGHKS, CDR2 YYEKEE (reference sequence). CDR3 length: 16 residues. The CDR3, as DNA: TGTGCCAGCAGCGTTACGAGCGGGACCCTCTCCTACGAGCAGTACTTC. This sequence encodes CASSVTSGTLSYEQYF.

The rearrangement joins TRBV9 to TRBJ2-1; D not certain. Per the germline V gene, CDR1 is SGDLS and CDR2 is YYNGEE. V lost 7 bases to trimming and J lost 8 bases, with 22 bases between them. The CDR3 extends over 15 amino acids. This CDR3 is CASSLRAPREDEQFF. CDR3 nucleotides: TGTGCCAGCTCCCTCCGGGCTCCCCGAGAGGATGAGCAGTTCTTC.

V gene TRBV27 combines with J gene TRBJ2-7; D remains ambiguous. The CDR3 consists of 16 residues. CDR1 MNHEY and CDR2 SMNVEV come from the germline V gene (reference sequence). The V gene lost 1 base and the J gene lost 1 base, with 14 bases spanning the gap. For the CDR3, the DNA is TGTGCCAGCAGTTTATTCGGCAGGATTCCTTCCTACGAGCAGTACTTC. This gives the protein CASSLFGRIPSYEQYF.

The CDR3 is CAISESGQGHGYTF. CDR3 sequence (DNA): TGTGCCATCAGTGAGTCGGGACAGGGGCATGGCTACACCTTC. V and J are TRBV10-3 and TRBJ1-2; 10 bases map to TRBD1. The germline V gene encodes CDR1 ENHRY and CDR2 SYGVKD. CDR3 size: 14 residues. The V segment lost 0 bases and the J segment 6 bases; nucleotides outside the gene matches: 1.

The chain employs TRBV5-4 and TRBJ1-4; D is unclear. The CDR3 loop spans 16 amino acids. The V gene lost 0 bases and the J gene lost 0 bases, with 9 bases spanning the gap. Germline-derived CDR1 and CDR2 are SGHNT and YYREEE (reference sequence). The CDR3 loop is CASSLGGSSTNEKLFF. The CDR3 DNA reads TGTGCCAGCAGCTTGGGCGGCAGTTCAACTAATGAAAAACTGTTTTTT.

The chain uses TRBV5-1 and TRBJ2-7; 8 nucleotides line up with TRBD1. Losses at the gene ends were 7 bases for V and 2 bases for J; bases not matched to a gene: 5. Germline CDR1 SGHRS, CDR2 YFSETQ. The CDR3 has 13 amino acids. The CDR3 DNA sequence: TGCGCCAGCCGGACAGGGAGTGCCTACGAGCAGTACTTC. Its translation: CASRTGSAYEQYF.

The V call is TRBV6-5, the J call TRBJ2-5; D not certain. The germline CDR1 and CDR2 sequences are MNHEY and SVGAGI. The germline V and J ends were trimmed by 5 bases and 0 bases, with 10 bases remaining between them. The CDR3 extends over 14 amino acids. The CDR3 protein is CASSAGRYQETQYF. The CDR3 region has the DNA TGTGCCAGCAGTGCTGGAAGGTACCAAGAGACCCAGTACTTC.

The V and J genes are TRBV6-4 and TRBJ2-1, with TRBD2 matching 9 bases. The CDR3 covers 13 residues. CDR1 and CDR2 from the germline V gene are MRHNA and SNTAGT. Germline trimming cut 8 bases from V and 7 bases from J; bases unmatched to any gene: 6. The CDR3 DNA sequence: TGTGCCAGCGGGGCTAGCGGGAAGAATGAGCAGTTCTTC. It translates to CASGASGKNEQFF.

The chain combines TRBV5-4 with TRBJ2-1; TRBD2 aligns across 15 bases. Germline CDR1 reads SGHNT; CDR2 reads YYREEE (reference sequence). The CDR3 has 14 residues. The V and J ends lost 3 bases and 10 bases, in that order; junction bases with no gene match: 2. The DNA of the CDR3 is TGTGCCAGCAGCTCAGGGACTAGCGGGAGGGAGCAGTTCTTC. Translation gives CASSSGTSGREQFF.

CDR3 sequence (DNA): TGTGCCAGCAGCCAAGTGCTTCCCTCCTACAATGAGCAGTTCTTC. Its translation is CASSQVLPSYNEQFF. The chain couples TRBV14 to TRBJ2-1, with unresolved D. The CDR3 is made up of 15 amino acids. Trimming took 1 base from V and 0 from J, leaving 7 bases between them. The germline CDR1 and CDR2 sequences are SGHDN and FVKESK.

The chain joins TRBV6-1 to TRBJ2-7; D is undetermined. The CDR3 runs to 11 residues. V was cut by 3 bases and J by 3 bases, with 3 bases left in between. CDR1 is MNHNS and CDR2 is SASEGT in the germline V gene. The CDR3 DNA is TGTGCCAGCAGTGATCGCTACGAGCAGTACTTC. It encodes CASSDRYEQYF.

The chain employs TRBV7-3 and TRBJ1-2; D uncertain. Germline V CDR1 and CDR2: SGHTA, FQGTGA. V lost 5 bases, J lost 3 bases, and 10 bases lay in between. The CDR3 runs 13 residues. CDR3 bases: TGTGCCAGCAGCCCCGGTCAGGACTATGGCTACACCTTC. Encoded protein: CASSPGQDYGYTF. The variable domain in full, completed from reference TRBV7-3 and TRBJ1-2, reads GAGVSQTPSNKVTEKGKYVELRCDPISGHTALYWYRQSLGQGPEFLIYFQGTGAADDSGLPNDRFFAVRPEGSVSTLKIQRTERGDSAVYLCASSPGQDYGYTFGSGTRLTVV.

The chain is built from TRBV2 and TRBJ1-5; 8 bases line up with TRBD1. The CDR3 length is 17 residues. The J segment lost 1 base and the V segment lost 2 bases, leaving 7 bases of the junction unmatched. Germline CDR1 and CDR2: SNHLY and FYNNEI. The CDR3 region is CASSETGGMGSNQPQHF. Here the CDR3 DNA reads TGTGCCAGCAGTGAAACAGGGGGTATGGGAAGCAATCAGCCCCAGCATTTT.

The V call is TRBV28, the J call TRBJ2-6, with D tentatively TRBD2 (5 bases). With 6 bases removed from V and 4 bases from J, the gap between germline ends came to 10 bases. The CDR3 has 14 residues. From germline, CDR1 is MDHEN and CDR2 SYDVKM. The CDR3 DNA sequence: TGTGCCAGCAGACCTTCGGGAGGGGCCAACGTCCTGACTTTC. Its translation: CASRPSGGANVLTF.

The chain is built from TRBV29-1 and TRBJ2-7, with D possibly matching TRBD1 (5 bases). The germline V gene encodes CDR1 SQVTM and CDR2 ANQGSEA. The CDR3 length is 12 residues. The ends were cut back, 3 bases at V and 5 bases at J, with 11 bases in the middle. The CDR3 DNA follows: TGCAGCGTTGATAAGGGGCTCGACGAGCAGTACTTC. Translating it yields CSVDKGLDEQYF.

V gene TRBV4-1 combines with J gene TRBJ2-4; TRBD2 might be the D (6 bases). Looked up from germline, CDR1 is MGHRA and CDR2 is YSYEKL. This CDR3 contains 14 residues. V gave up 4 bases and J gave up 3 bases, with 10 bases separating them. CDR3 sequence reads: CASSPEEGKNIQYF. Written as DNA, the CDR3 is TGCGCCAGCAGCCCGGAGGAGGGCAAAAACATTCAGTACTTC.

V usage is TRBV15 and J usage is TRBJ1-2, with 7 bases aligning to TRBD1. The CDR3 runs to 15 residues. Germline V gene data show CDR1 as LNHNV and CDR2 as YYDKDF (reference sequence). Trimming at V came to 0 bases and at J to 2 bases, leaving 3 bases not matched to a gene. CDR3 loop: CATSRDLTGNYGYTF. The CDR3 DNA sequence: TGTGCCACCAGCAGAGACCTGACAGGGAACTATGGCTACACCTTC. Full variable domain (remainder filled in from reference TRBV15 and TRBJ1-2): DAMVIQNPRYQVTQFGKPVTLSCSQTLNHNVMYWYQQKSSQAPKLLFHYYDKDFNNEADTPDNFQSRRPNTSFCFLDIRSPGLGDTAMYLCATSRDLTGNYGYTFGSGTRLTVV.

This chain links TRBV5-1 with TRBJ2-3; D is possibly TRBD2 (5 bases). The CDR3 is 15 residues long. Germline CDR1 SGHRS, CDR2 YFSETQ. Trimming took 0 bases from V and 4 from J, leaving 12 bases between them. CDR3 coding DNA: TGCGCCAGCAGCTTGGGACTTCCCGGGGCAGATACGCAGTATTTT. Protein product: CASSLGLPGADTQYF.

The V call is TRBV4-2, the J call TRBJ2-1; TRBD2 might be the D (6 bases). In germline, CDR1 is LGHNA, CDR2 YNFKEQ. The CDR3 sequence is 13 residues long. V lost 0 bases to trimming and J lost 9 bases, with 9 bases between them. CDR3 sequence reads: CASSQDLRGEQFF. CDR3 DNA sequence: TGTGCCAGCAGCCAAGATCTGCGGGGTGAGCAGTTCTTC.

The chain combines TRBV28 with TRBJ2-7; D not resolved. Germline V gives CDR1 MDHEN, CDR2 SYDVKM. Trimming pared 7 bases from V and 7 bases from J, leaving 17 bases between. The CDR3 length is 13 residues. CDR3 region: CASTKTSLREQYF. The CDR3 region has the DNA TGTGCCAGCACTAAGACTTCATTAAGGGAGCAGTACTTC.

The genes are TRBV6-5 and TRBJ1-1; TRBD1 agrees at 8 bases. Germline trimming cut 6 bases from V and 4 bases from J; bases unmatched to any gene: 4. Germline V lookup: CDR1 MNHEY, CDR2 SVGAGI. The CDR3 loop spans 13 amino acids. CDR3 in DNA: TGTGCCAGCAGCCGGACAGGGAGCACTGAAGCTTTCTTT. Residues: CASSRTGSTEAFF.

This chain connects TRBV7-9 to TRBJ1-2; unclear D gene. Trimming shortened V by 4 bases and J by 4 bases, and 16 bases separated the two germline ends. From germline, CDR1 is SEHNR and CDR2 FQNEAQ (reference sequence). This CDR3 spans 15 amino acids. In DNA form, the CDR3 reads TGTGCCAGCAGCTCGTCCACGACCCGATTCTATGGCTACACCTTC. It encodes CASSSSTTRFYGYTF.

In this sample, this clone turned up a few times. V is TRBV6-1 and J is TRBJ2-1, with a possible D match to TRBD1 (5 bases). The CDR3 loop spans 15 amino acids. The V and J ends lost 10 bases and 0 bases respectively, with 16 bases between them. Germline V CDR1 and CDR2: MNHNS, SASEGT. The CDR3 reads CATTLSGASYNEQFF. CDR3 bases: TGTGCCACCACTCTAAGTGGGGCCTCCTACAATGAGCAGTTCTTC.

The chain carries TRBV27 and TRBJ1-2; D remains unclear. The length of the CDR3 is 13 residues. Germline values: CDR1 MNHEY, CDR2 SMNVEV (reference sequence). V was shortened by 4 bases and J by 8 bases, with 14 bases between the two germline ends. The chain's CDR3 is CASSSNGVRGYTF. The CDR3 region has the DNA TGTGCCAGCAGTTCAAACGGGGTACGAGGCTACACCTTC.

This chain connects TRBV11-3 to TRBJ2-5; possible D gene TRBD2, 5 bases. Trimming removed 6 bases at V and 0 bases at J, with 8 bases between. In germline, CDR1 is SGHNT, CDR2 YENEEA. The CDR3 covers 13 residues. The DNA of the CDR3 is TGTGCCAGCAGTGCGGGTAACCAAGAGACCCAGTACTTC. It translates to CASSAGNQETQYF.

In its sample, this clone was seen a few times. V is TRBV19 and J is TRBJ2-1; TRBD2 matches 8 bases. The V gene's germline CDR1 is LNHDA and CDR2 SQIVND (reference sequence). The J segment lost 0 bases and the V segment lost 5 bases, leaving 6 bases of the junction unmatched. The CDR3 is 16 residues long. In DNA, the CDR3 is TGTGCCAGTAGTTCCCGGGGGGGAAGCTCCTACAATGAGCAGTTCTTC. Translating gives CASSSRGGSSYNEQFF. The entire variable domain, with the rest obtained from reference TRBV19 and TRBJ2-1, is as follows: DGGITQSPKYLFRKEGQNVTLSCEQNLNHDAMYWYRQDPGQGLRLIYYSQIVNDFQKGDIAEGYSVSREKKESFPLTVTSAQKNPTAFYLCASSSRGGSSYNEQFFGPGTRLTVL.

The chain is built from TRBV28 and TRBJ2-4; TRBD2 matches at 13 bases. Germline loops: CDR1 MDHEN, CDR2 SYDVKM. The CDR3 contains 17 residues. Unmatched junction bases numbered 8, after V lost 4 bases and J lost 5 bases. The CDR3 DNA follows: TGTGCCAGCAGTTCCCGACTAGCGGGAGGCGTGGAAAACATTCAGTACTTC. Translating gives CASSSRLAGGVENIQYF.